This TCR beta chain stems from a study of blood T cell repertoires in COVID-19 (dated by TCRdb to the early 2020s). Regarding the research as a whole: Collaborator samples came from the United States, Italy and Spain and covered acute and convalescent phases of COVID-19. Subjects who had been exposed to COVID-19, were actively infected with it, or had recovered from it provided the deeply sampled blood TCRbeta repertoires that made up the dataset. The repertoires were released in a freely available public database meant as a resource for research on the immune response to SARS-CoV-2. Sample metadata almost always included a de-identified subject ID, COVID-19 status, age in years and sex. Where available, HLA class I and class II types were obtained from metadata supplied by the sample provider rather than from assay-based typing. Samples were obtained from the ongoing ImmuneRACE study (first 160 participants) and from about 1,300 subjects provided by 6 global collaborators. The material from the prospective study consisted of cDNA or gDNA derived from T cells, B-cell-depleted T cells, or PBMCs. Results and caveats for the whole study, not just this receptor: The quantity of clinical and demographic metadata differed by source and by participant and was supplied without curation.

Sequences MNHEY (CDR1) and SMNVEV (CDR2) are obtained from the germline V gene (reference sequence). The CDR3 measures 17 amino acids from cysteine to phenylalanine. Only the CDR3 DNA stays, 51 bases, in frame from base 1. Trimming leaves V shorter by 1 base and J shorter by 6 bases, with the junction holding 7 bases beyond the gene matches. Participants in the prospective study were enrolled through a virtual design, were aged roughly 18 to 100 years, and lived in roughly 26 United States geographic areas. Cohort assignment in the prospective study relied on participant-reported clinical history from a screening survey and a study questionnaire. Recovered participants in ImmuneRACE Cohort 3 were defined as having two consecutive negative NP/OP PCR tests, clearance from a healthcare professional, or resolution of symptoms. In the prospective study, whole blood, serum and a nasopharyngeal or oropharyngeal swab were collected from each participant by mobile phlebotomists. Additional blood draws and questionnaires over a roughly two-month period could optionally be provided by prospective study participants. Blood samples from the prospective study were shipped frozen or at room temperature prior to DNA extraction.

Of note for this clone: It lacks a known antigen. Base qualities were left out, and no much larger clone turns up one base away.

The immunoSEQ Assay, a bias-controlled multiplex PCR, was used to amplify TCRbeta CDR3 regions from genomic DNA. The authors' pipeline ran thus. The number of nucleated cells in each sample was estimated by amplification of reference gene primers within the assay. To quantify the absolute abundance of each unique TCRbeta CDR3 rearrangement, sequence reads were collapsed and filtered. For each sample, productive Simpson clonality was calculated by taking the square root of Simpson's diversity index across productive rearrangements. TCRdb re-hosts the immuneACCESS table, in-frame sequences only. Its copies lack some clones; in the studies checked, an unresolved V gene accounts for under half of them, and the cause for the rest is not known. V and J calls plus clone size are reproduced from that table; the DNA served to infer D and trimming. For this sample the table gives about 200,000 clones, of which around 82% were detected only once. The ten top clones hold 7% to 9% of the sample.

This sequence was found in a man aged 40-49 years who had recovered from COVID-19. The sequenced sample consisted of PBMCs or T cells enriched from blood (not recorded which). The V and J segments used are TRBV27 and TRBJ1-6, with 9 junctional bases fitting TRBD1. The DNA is TGTGCCAGCAGTTTATTAAAAAACAGGGGGCTTAATTCACCCCTCCACTTT. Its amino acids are CASSLLKNRGLNSPLHF.